One and the same sample provided the 30 T cell receptor beta chains below, sequenced in a study of molecular identifiers for immune sequencing clone quantification. One entry per CDR3 protein results from TCRdb running MiXCR on the PCR reads. The sample lists some 59,000 distinct CDR3 sequences, approximately 25% occurring once. The sequencing input was naive CD8+ T cells from blood, with Jurkat cell RNA spiked in. As for subset: FACS-sorted CD8+CD4-CCR7+CD45RA+ naive T cells. These receptors all come from a human donor in good health. Some libraries in this study had Jurkat cell RNA spiked in.

On this clonotype: A much larger clone sits a single nucleotide away, making a read error possible. The chain carries TRBV5-3 and TRBJ2-1, with D unresolved. TRBV5-3 is noted as an ORF with a role that remains uncertain. The CDR3 is 11 amino acids. The CDR3 DNA reads as TGTGTCAGCAGCGACGACCTGGAGCAGTTCTTC. Translating it yields CVSSDDLEQFF.

The table lists this clonotype with many counts. CDR3 residues: CSARDLDSNQPQHF. The CDR3 DNA reads as TGCAGTGCTAGAGATTTGGACAGCAATCAGCCCCAGCATTTT. This sequence joins TRBV20-1 and TRBJ1-5, with no clear D. The CDR3 is made up of 14 amino acids. Trimming pared 0 bases from V and 1 base from J, leaving 7 bases between. CDR1 and CDR2 (germline): DFQATT, SNEGSKA (reference sequence).

This chain uses TRBV12-5 with TRBJ2-5; maybe TRBD1 (6 bases). Germline V gene lookup returns CDR1 LGHNT and CDR2 FRNRAP. The CDR3 runs 13 residues. V was cut by 7 bases and J by 1 base, with 10 bases left in between. The DNA for the CDR3 is TGTGCTAGTGAACCGGACAGCCAAGAGACCCAGTACTTC. The encoded protein is CASEPDSQETQYF.

By share, this clonotype counts as medium-sized. This sequence joins TRBV5-1 and TRBJ2-5, with TRBD1 identical over 9 bases. The germline V gene has CDR1 SGHRS and CDR2 YFSETQ. J lost 1 base, V lost 0 bases, and 4 bases had no gene match. This CDR3 region has 16 residues. Here the CDR3 DNA reads TGCGCCAGCAGCTTGGAACAGGGGGCTTCCCAAGAGACCCAGTACTTC. Translation gives CASSLEQGASQETQYF.

The sample holds many counts of this clonotype. This chain uses TRBV6-6 with TRBJ2-4; the match to TRBD1 covers 7 bases. The CDR3 contains 15 residues. V lost 6 bases, J lost 0 bases, and 5 bases stayed unmatched. Germline CDR1 and CDR2: MNHNY and SVGAGI (reference sequence). CDR3 nucleotide sequence: TGTGCCAGCAGCGAAACAGGGGTAGCCAAAAACATTCAGTACTTC. The encoded protein is CASSETGVAKNIQYF.

In this sample, this clonotype turned up many times. This chain uses TRBV12-3 or TRBV12-4 with TRBJ2-1, with a possible D match to TRBD2 (6 bases). V lost 1 base and J lost 0, with 10 bases in between. The CDR3 length is 16 residues. The CDR3 DNA is TGTGCCAGCAGTTTAGAGCGGGCTAGCTCCTACAATGAGCAGTTCTTC. This encodes CASSLERASSYNEQFF.

V and J are TRBV19 and TRBJ2-2; D is unclear. In germline, CDR1 is LNHDA, CDR2 SQIVND (reference sequence). This CDR3 has 12 amino acids. V gave up 7 bases and J gave up 5 bases, with 8 bases separating them. The chain's CDR3 is CASIGDTGELFF. The CDR3 DNA reads as TGTGCCAGTATTGGGGATACCGGGGAGCTGTTTTTT.

Notes on this clonotype: A much larger clone differs by one base, so this may be a read error. The V gene is TRBV4-3, the J gene TRBJ2-3; D might be TRBD1 or TRBD2, each matching 6 bases. V dropped 1 base and J dropped 4 bases, with 12 bases sitting between them. The CDR3 runs to 15 residues. Looked up from germline, CDR1 is LGHNA and CDR2 is YSLEER. The CDR3 nucleotides are TGCGCCAGCAGCCAAGGGGGGGCTAGGGCAGATACGCAGTATTTT. This sequence encodes CASSQGGARADTQYF.

At least ten counts were recorded for this clonotype. The rearrangement joins TRBV6-2 or TRBV6-3 to TRBJ2-3, with D possibly being TRBD2 (7 bases). Trimming left V 2 bases short and J 1 base short, with 13 bases between. Germline V gene sequence: CDR1 MNHEY, CDR2 SVGEGT. This CDR3 contains 16 residues. In DNA form, the CDR3 reads TGTGCCAGCAGTTACGGCGGGGGCTATGGCACAGATACGCAGTATTTT. This encodes CASSYGGGYGTDTQYF.

This clonotype came up many times. This chain joins TRBV2 and TRBJ2-2, with a tentative D call TRBD2 (5 bases). V shed 2 bases and J shed 0 bases, with 10 bases lying between them. CDR3 length: 16 residues. Germline V gene sequence: CDR1 SNHLY, CDR2 FYNNEI. CDR3 loop: CASSEFSAPNTGELFF. The CDR3 region has the DNA TGTGCCAGCAGTGAATTTAGCGCTCCGAACACCGGGGAGCTGTTTTTT.

There are many counts of this clonotype. The chain employs TRBV29-1 and TRBJ2-7, with D possibly matching TRBD1 (6 bases). V was pared by 6 bases and J by 4 bases, with 16 bases between. Germline V gene sequence: CDR1 SQVTM, CDR2 ANQGSEA. This CDR3 is 13 amino acids long. CDR3 sequence reads: CSVRGRDMYEQYF. The DNA of the CDR3 is TGCAGCGTCAGGGGTAGGGATATGTACGAGCAGTACTTC.

There are many counts of this clonotype. The chain links TRBV7-6 to TRBJ2-3; possible D gene TRBD1, 6 bases. Germline-derived CDR1 and CDR2 are SGHVS and FNYEAQ. The CDR3 has 15 residues. The germline V and J ends were trimmed by 0 bases and 3 bases, with 10 bases remaining between them. The CDR3 reads CASSLAGGETDTQYF. The CDR3 bases are TGTGCCAGCAGCTTAGCAGGGGGAGAGACAGATACGCAGTATTTT.

This clonotype was detected many times. V and J are TRBV4-3 and TRBJ2-5, with 12 bases fitting TRBD2. The CDR3 has 17 amino acids. Germline V gene data show CDR1 as LGHNA and CDR2 as YSLEER. V gave up 2 bases and J gave up 5 bases; unmatched junction bases: 9. CDR3 nucleotide sequence: TGCGCCAGCAGCCAAACACTAGCGGGGGGCCCCTCGGAGACCCAGTACTTC. Translating it yields CASSQTLAGGPSETQYF.

This clonotype was detected ten times or more. This chain uses TRBV2 with TRBJ1-2, with D maybe TRBD1 (5 bases). CDR1 and CDR2 from the germline V gene are SNHLY and FYNNEI. This CDR3 is 16 amino acids long. V lost 7 bases, J lost 4 bases, and 22 bases lay in between. CDR3 residues: CASTPQPGTFIYGYTF. The DNA for the CDR3 is TGTGCCAGCACTCCCCAGCCAGGGACCTTTATCTATGGCTACACCTTC.

This clonotype was counted at least ten times. The rearrangement joins TRBV4-1 to TRBJ1-1, with 9 bases lining up with TRBD1. CDR3 size: 15 residues. V lost 4 bases and J lost 1; bases outside the gene matches: 4. Germline V lookup: CDR1 MGHRA, CDR2 YSYEKL. The DNA of the CDR3 is TGCGCCAGCAGCCGGGACAGGGCAGAGAACACTGAAGCTTTCTTT. It is translated as CASSRDRAENTEAFF.

This clonotype was seen ten or more times. The CDR3 nucleotides are TGTGCCAGCAGTTACTCCCTTACCAGCACAGATACGCAGTATTTT. Its translation is CASSYSLTSTDTQYF. The J gene is TRBJ2-3, the V gene TRBV6-2 or TRBV6-3; D remains ambiguous. The CDR3 totals 15 residues. Germline V gene sequence: CDR1 MNHEY, CDR2 SVGEGT. The V end was cut by 0 bases, the J end by 0 bases, with 7 bases between.

This clonotype was seen a few times. In nucleotides, the CDR3 is TGCGCCAGCAGCCTTGCCACGTCCGAGCCTTACGAGCAGTACTTC. Its translation is CASSLATSEPYEQYF. V is TRBV4-3 and J is TRBJ2-7; D unclear. Per germline, CDR1 LGHNA and CDR2 YSLEER. CDR3 length: 15 amino acids. The V gene lost 4 bases and the J gene lost 4 bases, with 17 bases spanning the gap.

CDR3 amino acids: CASSLTASVGTEAFF. The CDR3 DNA follows: TGTGCCAGCAGTTTAACGGCGTCTGTAGGGACTGAAGCTTTCTTT. V usage is TRBV12-3 or TRBV12-4 and J usage is TRBJ1-1; D unresolved. The CDR3 extends over 15 amino acids. Trimming left V 2 bases short and J 5 bases short, with 15 bases between.

This clonotype has at least ten counts. The chain couples TRBV4-1 to TRBJ2-4, with D hard to call. This CDR3 is 13 amino acids long. The V end lost 1 base, the J end lost 2 bases, and 3 bases lay between the germline ends. In germline, CDR1 is MGHRA, CDR2 YSYEKL. CDR3 in amino acids: CASSQGPKNIQYF. DNA for the CDR3: TGCGCCAGCAGCCAAGGGCCCAAAAACATTCAGTACTTC.

In its sample, this clonotype was seen many times. The chain employs TRBV28 and TRBJ2-3; possible D gene TRBD2, 6 bases. There are 14 residues in the CDR3. Deletions cut 5 bases from V and 5 bases from J, with 14 bases between. Germline V lookup: CDR1 MDHEN, CDR2 SYDVKM. The CDR3 bases are TGTGCCAGCAGTATAGCGGAGAGGATAGATACGCAGTATTTT. It yields the protein CASSIAERIDTQYF.

Regarding this clonotype: A read error may be the cause here, since a much bigger clone is one base away. DNA of the CDR3: TGTGCCAGCAGTATTAAGGGGGGGGGGCTGTTTTTT. Protein sequence: CASSIKGGGLFF. The J gene is TRBJ2-2, the V gene TRBV6-5; D is possibly TRBD2 (7 bases). CDR1 and CDR2 (germline): MNHEY, SVGAGI. The CDR3 spans 12 residues.

Comment on this clonotype: This clone may be a read error of a much larger clone one base away. The V and J genes are TRBV5-1 and TRBJ2-5, with D possibly matching TRBD1 (5 bases). Trimming removed 0 bases from V and 4 bases from J, with 13 bases in between. CDR1 is SGHRS, CDR2 YFSETQ, per germline. The CDR3 extends over 15 amino acids. CDR3 in DNA: TGCGCCAGCAGCTTGGGACAGTGGCTTTTAGAGACCCAGTACTTC. Protein sequence: CASSLGQWLLETQYF.

In this sample, this clonotype turned up a few times. V is TRBV13 and J is TRBJ2-5; D unclear. Per germline, CDR1 PRHDT and CDR2 FYEKMQ (reference sequence). The V end was cut by 4 bases, the J end by 4 bases, with 10 bases between. The CDR3 totals 13 residues. The CDR3 DNA sequence: TGTGCCAGCAGCTCGGCCCCGGGAGAGACCCAGTACTTC. Translated, it gives CASSSAPGETQYF.

The table lists this clonotype with many counts. The V call is TRBV27, the J call TRBJ2-1, with 10 bases matching TRBD1. CDR3 length: 16 amino acids. Germline values: CDR1 MNHEY, CDR2 SMNVEV (reference sequence). Germline trimming cut 3 bases from V and 7 bases from J; bases unmatched to any gene: 9. CDR3 bases: TGTGCCAGCAGTTTGATTATGACAGGGGGCTGGAATGAGCAGTTCTTC. It yields the protein CASSLIMTGGWNEQFF.

This clonotype was counted at least ten times. The chain combines TRBV4-1 with TRBJ1-2, with D unclear. The CDR3 is made up of 17 amino acids. The V gene lost 4 bases and the J gene lost 7 bases, with 25 bases spanning the gap. CDR1 is MGHRA and CDR2 is YSYEKL in the germline V gene. This CDR3 reads CASSPDLGWGTESGYTF. DNA of the CDR3: TGCGCCAGCAGCCCCGATTTAGGATGGGGAACGGAGTCTGGCTACACCTTC.

The chain's CDR3 is CASSANYWGAGEAFF. The CDR3 bases are TGTGCCAGCAGCGCTAACTATTGGGGGGCTGGTGAAGCTTTCTTT. The chain uses TRBV5-8 and TRBJ1-1, with D possibly being TRBD1 (6 bases). V was shortened by 4 bases and J by 7 bases, with 20 bases between the two germline ends. The CDR3 is 15 amino acids. CDR1 is SGHTS and CDR2 is YDEGEE in the germline V gene.

The sample holds many counts of this clonotype. J is TRBJ2-1 and V is TRBV4-3; a possible D gene is TRBD2 (7 bases). The CDR3 contains 16 residues. V was shortened by 0 bases and J by 4 bases, with 13 bases between the two germline ends. CDR1 and CDR2 from the germline V gene are LGHNA and YSLEER. CDR3 DNA: TGCGCCAGCAGCCAAGATTTCAGGGGAGGGTACAATGAGCAGTTCTTC. As protein: CASSQDFRGGYNEQFF.

This clonotype was seen at least ten times. This chain connects TRBV30 to TRBJ2-3; D is possibly TRBD2 (6 bases). Trimming took 3 bases from V and 0 from J, leaving 13 bases between them. The CDR3 length is 15 residues. CDR1 is GTSNPN and CDR2 is SVGIG in the germline V gene (reference sequence). The CDR3 protein is CAWSETSSSTDTQYF. In DNA form, the CDR3 reads TGTGCCTGGAGCGAAACTAGCAGTAGCACAGATACGCAGTATTTT. Based on the CDR3 plus reference TRBV30 and TRBJ2-3, the full variable domain is SQTIHQWPATLVQPVGSPLSLECTVEGTSNPNLYWYRQAAGRGLQLLFYSVGIGQISSEVPQNLSASRPQDRQFILSSKKLLLSDSGFYLCAWSETSSSTDTQYFGPGTRLTVL.

This clonotype occurred many times. The rearrangement uses TRBV29-1 and TRBJ2-2, with D uncertain. The CDR3 sequence is 14 residues long. V was clipped by 7 bases and J by 4 bases, with 16 bases between them. The germline gives CDR1 SQVTM, CDR2 ANQGSEA. As DNA, the CDR3 is TGCAGCGCCGCCGGGCTAGGGTTCACCGGGGAGCTGTTTTTT. Translation gives CSAAGLGFTGELFF.

The chain employs TRBV3-1 and TRBJ2-7; perhaps TRBD2 as D (5 bases). CDR3 length: 15 residues. The V gene's germline CDR1 is LGHDT and CDR2 YNNKEL (reference sequence). Trimming left V 1 base short and J 2 bases short, with 12 bases between. CDR3 protein: CASSQVRDHPYEQYF. The CDR3, as DNA: TGTGCCAGCAGCCAAGTCCGGGATCACCCCTACGAGCAGTACTTC.